This record looks at one T cell receptor (beta chain) sequence and its context. Germline assignment: CDR1 SGHRS and CDR2 YFSETQ. V shed 5 bases and J 1 base; nucleotides not matched to a gene: 2. There are 13 residues in the CDR3. The sample originates from a study of blood T cell repertoires in COVID-19. Turning to the study itself: PBMCs, B-cell-depleted T cells, or T cells were the source of the cDNA or gDNA that made up the material.

This table comes from immunoSEQ multiplex PCR, and its TCRdb copy is limited to in-frame clones, with some not included. This table holds around 120,000 clones, more than 70% found once. The sequence was obtained from a man between 65 and 85 years old with acute or convalescent COVID-19. This chain uses TRBV5-1 with TRBJ1-2; 7 bases line up with TRBD1. The sequencing sample was made of peripheral blood. The CDR3 DNA sequence: TGCGCCAGCAGAAGGGACAGTAACTATGGCTACACCTTC. Protein sequence: CASRRDSNYGYTF.